One T cell receptor beta chain is described in this entry. Its antigen is as yet unknown. The data stem from a study of T cell responses to AZD1222 COVID-19 vaccine. Points from the study as a whole: Donors were largely white British and mainly female; clonal diversity was possibly underestimated.

The table came from immunoSEQ multiplex PCR; TCRdb's copy has only in-frame clones and leaves some out. The sample has about 120,000 clones, 90% seen once. The source of this sequence is an adult in good health. The sequencing here drew on peripheral blood, taken on day 0 of AZD1222 vaccination.

In nucleotides, the CDR3 is TGTGCCAGCAGCTTAACACGGGACCAACAAGAGACCCAGTACTTC. Protein: CASSLTRDQQETQYF. The chain has TRBV11-3 and TRBJ2-5; D tentatively fits TRBD1 or TRBD2 (5 bases each). The germline CDR1 and CDR2 sequences are SGHNT and YENEEA. V was pared by 2 bases and J by 2 bases, with 12 bases between. The CDR3 has 15 residues.